This T cell receptor (beta chain) was captured by sequencing in a study of blood T cell repertoires in COVID-19. The wider study: Collection of acute and convalescent COVID-19 samples took place in the United States, Italy and Spain.

Clones were sequenced by immunoSEQ multiplex PCR, and TCRdb holds only the in-frame ones, with some missing. The sample includes about 120,000 clones, around three quarters of them seen just once. The CDR3 consists of 13 residues. V was cut by 4 bases and J by 7 bases, with 13 bases left in between. Germline CDR1 reads GTSNPN; CDR2 reads SVGIG (reference sequence). The source of this sequence is a man aged 70-80 years with acute or convalescent COVID-19. The sample taken for sequencing was peripheral blood. The chain recombines TRBV30 with TRBJ1-4; D is ambiguous. CDR3 region: CAWNKKGGEKLFF. CDR3 nucleotides: TGTGCCTGGAACAAAAAGGGAGGTGAAAAACTGTTTTTT. Using reference TRBV30 and TRBJ1-4 for the parts outside the CDR3, the full variable domain is SQTIHQWPATLVQPVGSPLSLECTVEGTSNPNLYWYRQAAGRGLQLLFYSVGIGQISSEVPQNLSASRPQDRQFILSSKKLLLSDSGFYLCAWNKKGGEKLFFGSGTQLSVL.